This record covers a single T cell receptor (beta chain). The table lists this clonotype with a few counts. The antigen this receptor binds is unknown. At one end the junction does not follow the germline gene, possibly because of a read error. The CDR1 and CDR2 encoded by the germline V gene are SGHNT and YENEEA. CDR3 length: 14 amino acids, cysteine to phenylalanine. The entry retains the CDR3 DNA only, 42 bases that are in frame from base 1. These data are taken from a study of regulatory T cells in long-lasting Graves disease listed by TCRdb under 2021. Regarding the complete study: To count as having persistent Graves' disease, a patient had to have received antithyroid drug treatment for over 5 years with TSH receptor autoantibodies remaining persistently positive. Antithyroid drugs had been taken for approximately 10 years on average by persistent Graves' disease patients in the clinical cohort. The study was conducted in China and was registered as a clinical trial. A total of approximately 35 samples underwent TCR sequencing: around 13 from persistent and approximately 20 from newly diagnosed Graves' disease patients. Peripheral blood TCR sequencing and RNA sequencing compared persistent Graves' disease patients with newly diagnosed Graves' disease patients.

Preparation of the library involved multiplex PCR. Reads for this sample came from an Illumina HiSeq 4000. TCR beta libraries were built with iRepertoire HTBI primers and Arm-PCR amplification of CDR3 regions. Before sequencing, the PCR products underwent gel purification. The paper's data handling went like this. Across samples, around 62 TRBV and 14 TRBJ segments were identified and used for gene usage analysis of CDR3 amino acid clonotypes. COPE and FqMerger were used to merge the filtered high-quality paired reads into contigs. BLAST was used to align contigs to the IMGT TRBV, TRBD and TRBJ reference genes, and CDR3 was defined following IMGT. Clonotypes above 0.1% frequency were classified as highly expanded clones. Shannon entropy served as the measure of repertoire diversity, while the Gini coefficient captured V-J evenness. Public clonotypes were defined as clonotypes shared by more than one individual. TCRdb reprocessing: public reads trimmed at Q25 with fastp, clones called with MiXCR, in-frame beta chains kept. For every CDR3 protein sequence, its rows merge into one entry that carries the most common genes and DNA. TCRdb assigned the V and J calls; the authors' analysis was not used. Recorded for this sample are 300,000 or so distinct CDR3 sequences; roughly a fifth of them occurred a single time. 29% of the sample comes from the top ten.

The sample's time point label is to be understood as: persistent/refractory GD, antithyroid drugs over 5 years with positive TRAb. For both TCR sequencing and RNA sequencing, RNA was extracted from PBMCs using TRIzol. The diagnosis of Graves' disease followed American Thyroid Association guidelines. Recruitment of patients was carried out at an endocrinology department in Xi'an, China. Each patient gave roughly 10 milliliters of peripheral blood, collected in an EDTA anticoagulant tube. PBMCs were isolated by Ficoll Paque Plus density gradient separation without further T cell sorting. An Agilent 2100 Bioanalyzer and agarose gel were used to check RNA quality, and a NanoDrop 2000 was used to measure RNA concentration. On the study overall, not on this receptor specifically: Sequencing and analysis were limited to the TCR beta chain. The small sample size was acknowledged by the authors as a limitation that may reduce accuracy. Preferential use of TRBV28, TRBJ1-2 and TRBJ2-5 was observed in persistent disease, whereas TRBV20-1 and TRBJ2-1 were favored in newly diagnosed disease. Only peripheral blood was studied, because thyroid tissue, the primary lesion, was inaccessible. A larger number of public clonotypes was shared among persistent patients (more than 2,500) than among newly diagnosed patients (more than 850). Compared with newly diagnosed patients, persistent Graves' disease patients had lower TCR Shannon entropy and fewer highly expanded clones, which suggests clonal expansion.

The sequencing here drew on peripheral blood mononuclear cells (PBMCs), taken when the disease was refractory, from a patient treated with antithyroid drugs. The sequence derives from a female donor with Graves disease. Recombination linked TRBV11-3 to TRBJ2-2, with 8 bases matching TRBD1. The base sequence is TGTGCCAGCAGCCGGACAGGGAACGCCGGGGAGCTGTTTTTT. The encoded protein is CASSRTGNAGELFF. The CDR3, completed at both ends by the reference TRBV11-3 and TRBJ2-2 genes, gives the full variable domain EAGVVQSPRYKIIEKKQPVAFWCNPISGHNTLYWYLQNLGQGPELLIRYENEEAVDDSQLPKDRFSAERLKGVDSTLKIQPAELGDSAVYLCASSRTGNAGELFFGEGSRLTVL.